This T cell receptor beta chain was captured in a study of blood T cell repertoires in COVID-19. About the study: Samples taken during acute and convalescent COVID-19 were collected in the United States, Italy and Spain. T cells, B-cell-depleted T cells, or PBMCs provided the cDNA or gDNA that served as material.

This clone has only one observation. The CDR3 spans 14 residues. The V gene's germline CDR1 is SGHNT and CDR2 YENEEA. Trimming took off 6 bases at V and 0 bases at J, with 12 bases between the two ends. As originally analysed: Reference gene primer amplification gave nucleated cell count estimates. Repertoires were generated with immunoSEQ multiplex PCR, while TCRdb's copy carries only in-frame clones and drops some. V, J and clone size are those of that table, while D and trimming were read from the DNA. The sample lists some 150,000 clones, 85% occurring once. This chain connects TRBV11-3 to TRBJ2-7; D is undetermined. The sample taken for sequencing was peripheral blood. The receptor's source is a human donor with acute or convalescent COVID-19. The donor label of this sample is uncertain. CDR3 region: CASSNSWSSYEQYF. CDR3 DNA sequence: TGTGCCAGCAGTAATTCCTGGAGCTCCTACGAGCAGTACTTC.